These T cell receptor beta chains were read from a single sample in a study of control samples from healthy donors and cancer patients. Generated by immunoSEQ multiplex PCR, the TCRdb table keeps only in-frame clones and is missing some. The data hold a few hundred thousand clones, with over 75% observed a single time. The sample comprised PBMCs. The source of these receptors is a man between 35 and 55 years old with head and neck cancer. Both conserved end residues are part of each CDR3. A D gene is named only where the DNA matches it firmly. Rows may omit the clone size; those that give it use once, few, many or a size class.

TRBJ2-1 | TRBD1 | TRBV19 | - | TGTGCCAGTAGTATGGGGACAGGGAGCTCCTACAATGAGCAGTTCTTC | CASSMGTGSSYNEQFF
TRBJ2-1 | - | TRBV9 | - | TGTGCCAGCAGCGTAGGGGCAGGGGTTGCTTCGGTGCAGTTCTTC | CASSVGAGVASVQFF
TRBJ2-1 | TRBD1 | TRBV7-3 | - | TGTGCCAGCAGCGAGGGACAGGGGTACAATGAGCAGTTCTTC | CASSEGQGYNEQFF
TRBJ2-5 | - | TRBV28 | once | TGTGCCAGCAGTTCTCAAGGCGGGGAGACCCAGTACTTC | CASSSQGGETQYF
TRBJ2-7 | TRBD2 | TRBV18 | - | TGTGCCAGCTCGTCCTTTAGCGGGGGACGCTACGAGCAGTACTTC | CASSSFSGGRYEQYF
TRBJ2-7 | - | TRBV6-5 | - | TGTGCCAGCGTGAGGGACTGGACCGCCTTCGAGCAGTACTTC | CASVRDWTAFEQYF
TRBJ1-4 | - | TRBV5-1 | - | TGCGCCAGCAGCTCCGGAGTCCCAGGGATCAATGAAAAACTGTTTTTT | CASSSGVPGINEKLFF
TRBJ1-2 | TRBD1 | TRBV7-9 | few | TGTGCCAGCAGCCATGGACAGGGGGCGCACTATGGCTACACCTTC | CASSHGQGAHYGYTF
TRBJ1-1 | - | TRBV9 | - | TGTGCCAGCAGCCCCCGGACACTAAACACTGAAGCTTTCTTT | CASSPRTLNTEAFF
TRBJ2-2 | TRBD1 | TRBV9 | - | TGTGCCAGCAGCGTAGTTACAGGGGACACCGGGGAGCTGTTTTTT | CASSVVTGDTGELFF
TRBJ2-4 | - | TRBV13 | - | TGTGCCAGCAGCTTAGGGGACGCAAGGAGTATAGGGGCCAAAAACATTCAGTACTTC | CASSLGDARSIGAKNIQYF
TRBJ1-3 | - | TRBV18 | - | TGTGCCAGCTCACTAGGACAGTCTGCTGGAAACACCATATATTTT | CASSLGQSAGNTIYF
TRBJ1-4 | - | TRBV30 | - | TGTGCCTGGAGTGGGACAAGGACAGAGGCAAAACTGTTTTTT | CAWSGTRTEAKLFF
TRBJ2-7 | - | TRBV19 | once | TGTGCCAGTAGTTTGGGGGGGCTAGCCTACGAGCAGTACTTC | CASSLGGLAYEQYF
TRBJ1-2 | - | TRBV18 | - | TGTGCCAGCTCACCTCCCGGAGTTTATGGCTACACCTTC | CASSPPGVYGYTF
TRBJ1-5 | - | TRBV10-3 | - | TGTGCCATCAGTGAGTCAGAGGCCTCGGGTGGACAGCCCCAGCATTTT | CAISESEASGGQPQHF
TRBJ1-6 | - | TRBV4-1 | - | TGCGCCATTTCAAGGGAGTATAATTCACCCCTCCACTTT | CAISREYNSPLHF
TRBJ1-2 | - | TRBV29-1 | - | TGCAGCGTTGAAATGGGCACCTATGGCTACACCTTC | CSVEMGTYGYTF
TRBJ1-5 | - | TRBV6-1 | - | TGTGCCAGCAGTGAATGGGGGAATCAGCCCCAGCATTTT | CASSEWGNQPQHF
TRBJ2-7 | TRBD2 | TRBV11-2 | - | TGTGCCAGCAGCCCTGCAGCGGGACCTTACGAGCAGTACTTC | CASSPAAGPYEQYF
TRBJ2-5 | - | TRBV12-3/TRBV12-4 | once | TGTGCCAGCAGTTTAGAGGCAGGGGCGACCCAGTACTTC | CASSLEAGATQYF
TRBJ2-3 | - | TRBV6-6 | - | TGTGCCAGCAGTCCCACTAGGGGGGGAGTAGATACGCAGTATTTT | CASSPTRGGVDTQYF
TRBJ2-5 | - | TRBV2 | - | TGTGCCAGCAGTGAATTGGGCAGGGGAAAATGGGAGACCCAGTACTTC | CASSELGRGKWETQYF
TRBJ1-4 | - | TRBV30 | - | TGTGCCTGGAGAGGGGGGGAAAAACTGTTTTTT | CAWRGGEKLFF
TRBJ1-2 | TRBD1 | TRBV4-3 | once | TGCGCCAGCAGCCAAGTGACAGGGGCAGAAAACTATGGCTACACCTTC | CASSQVTGAENYGYTF
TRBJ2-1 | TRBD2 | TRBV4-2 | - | TGTGCCAGCAGCCAGGGACTAGGGGATGCTGAGCAGTTCTTC | CASSQGLGDAEQFF
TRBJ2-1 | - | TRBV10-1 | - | TGCGCCAGCAGTGCGGGCTATTACAATGAGCAGTTCTTC | CASSAGYYNEQFF
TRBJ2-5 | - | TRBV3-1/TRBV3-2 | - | TGTGCCAGCAGCCAAGAGGTGGGGACGGAGACCCAGTACTTC | CASSQEVGTETQYF
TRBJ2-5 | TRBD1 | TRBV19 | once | TGTGCCAGTAGTATCTCTTGGGGACAGGGGGAGACCCAGTACTTC | CASSISWGQGETQYF
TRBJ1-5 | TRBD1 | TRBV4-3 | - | TGCGCCAGCAGTCTGGACAGGGTAGACAATCAGCCCCAGCATTTT | CASSLDRVDNQPQHF
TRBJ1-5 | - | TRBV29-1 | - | TGCAGCGTCGACCCTGGGAACAATCAGCCCCAGCATTTT | CSVDPGNNQPQHF
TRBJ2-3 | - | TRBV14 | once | TGTGCCAGCAGTGTCGTCGGAGTCACAGATACGCAGTATTTT | CASSVVGVTDTQYF
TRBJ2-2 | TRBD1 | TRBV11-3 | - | TGTGCCAGCAGCGGGAGACAGGGGGCCGCCGGGGAGCTGTTTTTT | CASSGRQGAAGELFF
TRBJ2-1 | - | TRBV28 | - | TGTGCCAGCAGTTTACACGGGGGACCCAAAGATGGGCAGTTCTTC | CASSLHGGPKDGQFF
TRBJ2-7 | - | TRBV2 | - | TGTGCCAGCACCCGATGGGGGCACGAGGGGCGAGCTAACGAGCAGTACTTC | CASTRWGHEGRANEQYF
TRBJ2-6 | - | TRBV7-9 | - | TGTGCCAGCAGCTCGACAGTCTCTGGGGCCAACGTCCTGACTTTC | CASSSTVSGANVLTF
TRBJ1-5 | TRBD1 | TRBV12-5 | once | TGTGCTAGTGGTTTGGGCCGACAGGGGGGATGGGGGCCCCAGCATTTT | CASGLGRQGGWGPQHF
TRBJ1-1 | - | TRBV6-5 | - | TGTGCCAGCAGTTACCAAAGTCAGGGTTGGACTGAAGCTTTCTTT | CASSYQSQGWTEAFF